These 14 T cell receptor beta chains came from one sample sequenced in a study of long-term antiretroviral therapy in people with HIV. Sequencing used immunoSEQ v3.0 at survey level. TCRdb's table, derived via immunoSEQ multiplex PCR, lists solely in-frame clones and lacks some. The sample holds 20,000 to 25,000 clones, about 72% seen once. The material sequenced was unsorted PBMCs, taken less than 1.8 years before starting antiretroviral therapy. These receptor sequences come from a woman aged 40 to 49 with HIV.

Here the CDR3 reads CASRGQTSGNTIYF. Written as DNA, the CDR3 is TGTGCCAGCAGAGGGCAGACCTCTGGAAACACCATATATTTT. The chain employs TRBV27 and TRBJ1-3; D is unresolved. The CDR3 runs to 14 residues. V was trimmed by 6 bases and J by 0 bases, leaving 9 bases between them. CDR1 and CDR2 (germline): MNHEY, SMNVEV (reference sequence).

The sample holds one count of this clone. The chain recombines TRBV6-6 with TRBJ2-1, with D unresolved. Germline CDR1 is MNHNY and CDR2 is SVGAGI (reference sequence). The CDR3 covers 12 residues. With 0 bases removed from V and 9 bases from J, the gap between germline ends came to 6 bases. This CDR3 reads CASSYSTVEQFF. CDR3 coding DNA: TGTGCCAGCAGTTACTCGACCGTTGAGCAGTTCTTC.

The table lists this clone with a few counts. The chain recombines TRBV19 with TRBJ1-2, with 8 bases fitting TRBD1. Germline V CDR1 and CDR2: LNHDA, SQIVND (reference sequence). The V and J ends lost 6 bases and 1 base, in that order; junction bases with no gene match: 4. The CDR3 consists of 14 residues. CDR3 residues: CASRGQANNYGYTF. CDR3 in DNA: TGTGCCAGTAGGGGACAGGCCAATAACTATGGCTACACCTTC.

The CDR3 DNA sequence: TGTGCCAGTAGGGACAGGGCCATCTCTGGGGCCAACGTCCTGACTTTC. Amino acid sequence: CASRDRAISGANVLTF. V is TRBV19 and J is TRBJ2-6; 8 nucleotides line up with TRBD1. The CDR3 extends over 16 amino acids. The trim removed 6 bases at V and 0 bases at J, leaving 4 bases unmatched. Germline loops: CDR1 LNHDA, CDR2 SQIVND (reference sequence).

This clone has more than one count but fewer than ten. The rearrangement uses TRBV6-6 and TRBJ2-7; D perhaps matches TRBD2 (5 bases). The CDR3 consists of 12 residues. V was shortened by 11 bases and J by 3 bases, with 14 bases between the two germline ends. Germline V gene data show CDR1 as MNHNY and CDR2 as SVGAGI (reference sequence). Here the CDR3 reads CASAPRDYEQYF. In DNA form, the CDR3 reads TGTGCCTCAGCACCCCGGGACTACGAGCAGTACTTC.

The J gene is TRBJ2-1, the V gene TRBV4-1, with 7 bases that match TRBD2. The V gene's germline CDR1 is MGHRA and CDR2 YSYEKL. CDR3 size: 16 residues. The trim removed 1 base at V and 0 bases at J, leaving 3 bases unmatched. The CDR3 protein is CASSQVGGSSYNEQFF. For the CDR3, the DNA is TGCGCCAGCAGCCAAGTGGGCGGGAGCTCCTACAATGAGCAGTTCTTC.

The CDR3 DNA is TGTGCCAGCAGCTTAGGAATCCGCGATGAGCAGTTCTTC. It encodes CASSLGIRDEQFF. The chain couples TRBV11-2 to TRBJ2-1, with D hard to call. CDR3 size: 13 residues. With 1 base removed from V and 8 bases from J, the gap between germline ends came to 9 bases. CDR1 is SGHAT and CDR2 is FQNNGV in the germline V gene.

This clone has only a few counts. The chain uses TRBV5-6 and TRBJ1-5; no firm D call. V lost 0 bases to trimming and J lost 4 bases, with 5 bases between them. This CDR3 is built from 13 residues. CDR1 SGHDT and CDR2 YYEEEE come from the germline V gene. The CDR3 DNA is TGTGCCAGCAGCTTGGCCTCGAATCAGCCCCAGCATTTT. The encoded protein is CASSLASNQPQHF.

V and J are TRBV6-5 and TRBJ2-7, with TRBD2 matching over 14 bases. CDR1 is MNHEY, CDR2 SVGAGI, per germline. The CDR3 runs to 16 residues. V was clipped by 0 bases and J by 7 bases; unmatched bases: 5. CDR3 amino acids: CASSYSTSGGAGEQYF. Written as DNA, the CDR3 is TGTGCCAGCAGTTACTCGACTAGCGGGGGGGCTGGGGAGCAGTACTTC.

This clone is medium-sized. The chain employs TRBV2 and TRBJ2-7, with D tentatively TRBD2 (6 bases). This CDR3 is built from 13 residues. Trimming pared 7 bases from V and 1 base from J, leaving 11 bases between. Germline values: CDR1 SNHLY, CDR2 FYNNEI. The CDR3 nucleotides are TGTGCCAGCACGGCTAGCGATTCCTACGAGCAGTACTTC. It translates to CASTASDSYEQYF.

The V call is TRBV7-9, the J call TRBJ2-1; D might be TRBD2 (5 bases). The V and J ends lost 6 bases and 3 bases respectively, with 15 bases between them. This CDR3 is built from 15 residues. Germline-derived CDR1 and CDR2 are SEHNR and FQNEAQ (reference sequence). The CDR3 coding sequence is TGTGCCAGCAGATTCGGGGTAAACAACTACAATGAGCAGTTCTTC. This encodes CASRFGVNNYNEQFF.

V gene TRBV9 combines with J gene TRBJ1-3; D gene unclear. V was cut by 4 bases and J by 1 base, with 0 bases left in between. Germline loops: CDR1 SGDLS, CDR2 YYNGEE. The CDR3 covers 11 residues. This chain's CDR3 is CASSSGNTIYF. The CDR3 region has the DNA TGTGCCAGCAGCTCTGGAAACACCATATATTTT.

The CDR3 here is CASSSGTGVEKLFF. The CDR3 DNA sequence: TGTGCCAGCAGCTCCGGGACAGGCGTTGAAAAACTGTTTTTT. The chain uses TRBV11-2 and TRBJ1-4; TRBD1 aligns across 8 bases. The CDR3 covers 14 residues. V dropped 4 bases and J dropped 7; count of bases not matched to a gene: 5. CDR1 SGHAT and CDR2 FQNNGV come from the germline V gene. The whole variable domain, remainder taken from reference TRBV11-2 and TRBJ1-4, is EAGVAQSPRYKIIEKRQSVAFWCNPISGHATLYWYQQILGQGPKLLIQFQNNGVVDDSQLPKDRFSAERLKGVDSTLKIQPAKLEDSAVYLCASSSGTGVEKLFFGSGTQLSVL.

This clone was seen a single time. The chain combines TRBV2 with TRBJ2-2, with 8 positions matching TRBD1. V shed 7 bases, J shed 4 bases, and the junction held 14 bases outside the gene matches. The CDR3 has 17 amino acids. Germline CDR1 reads SNHLY; CDR2 reads FYNNEI. The chain's CDR3 is CASTPGGTGAVTGELFF. The DNA of the CDR3 is TGTGCCAGCACCCCAGGGGGGACAGGCGCCGTCACCGGGGAGCTGTTTTTT.